These T cell receptor beta chains were read from a single sample in a study of graft-versus-host responses after intestinal transplantation. This table comes from immunoSEQ multiplex PCR, and its TCRdb copy is limited to in-frame clones, with some not included. This sample has about 9,600 clones, with more than 25% found just once. Sequencing was performed on alloreactive CD8+ T cells from a mixed lymphocyte reaction culture, taken before intestinal transplant. The receptors originated from a human patient who received an intestinal transplant. The CDR3 runs from the conserved cysteine through the conserved F or W. D genes are given only for firm matches. The listing skips clone size in some rows; elsewhere it reads once, few, many or a size class.

>-|-|TRBV13|TRBJ2-5
CASSLAGFVTETQYF
TGTGCCAGCAGCTTGGCCGGGTTCGTCACAGAGACCCAGTACTTC
>-|-|TRBV19|TRBJ1-1
CASSSMTLEAFF
TGTGCCAGTAGTTCCATGACTTTGGAAGCTTTCTTT
>-|TRBD1|TRBV4-1|TRBJ1-5
CASSQGQQPQHF
TGCGCCAGCAGCCAGGGACAGCAGCCCCAGCATTTT
>-|TRBD1|TRBV28|TRBJ1-4
CASSSTGVRATNEKLFF
TGTGCCAGCAGTTCTACAGGGGTGAGGGCAACTAATGAAAAACTGTTTTTT
>medium-sized|-|TRBV12-5|TRBJ2-1
CASGAEVVSYNEQFF
TGTGCTAGTGGGGCCGAGGTAGTATCCTACAATGAGCAGTTCTTC
>-|-|TRBV14|TRBJ1-2
CASSPTGPIHTF
TGTGCCAGCAGCCCCACAGGGCCTATCCACACCTTC
>-|-|TRBV7-8|TRBJ2-5
CASSLYGGPGETQYF
TGTGCCAGCAGCTTATACGGCGGGCCGGGGGAGACCCAGTACTTC
>few|-|TRBV19|TRBJ1-2
CASSIPNGYTF
TGTGCCAGTAGTATACCCAATGGCTACACCTTC
>-|-|TRBV7-9|TRBJ1-2
CASSSGVFFNYGYTF
TGTGCCAGCAGCTCCGGGGTCTTCTTCAACTATGGCTACACCTTC
>few|TRBD2|TRBV7-3|TRBJ2-7
CASSFSGGPGYEQYF
TGTGCCAGCAGCTTTTCGGGGGGGCCAGGCTACGAGCAGTACTTC